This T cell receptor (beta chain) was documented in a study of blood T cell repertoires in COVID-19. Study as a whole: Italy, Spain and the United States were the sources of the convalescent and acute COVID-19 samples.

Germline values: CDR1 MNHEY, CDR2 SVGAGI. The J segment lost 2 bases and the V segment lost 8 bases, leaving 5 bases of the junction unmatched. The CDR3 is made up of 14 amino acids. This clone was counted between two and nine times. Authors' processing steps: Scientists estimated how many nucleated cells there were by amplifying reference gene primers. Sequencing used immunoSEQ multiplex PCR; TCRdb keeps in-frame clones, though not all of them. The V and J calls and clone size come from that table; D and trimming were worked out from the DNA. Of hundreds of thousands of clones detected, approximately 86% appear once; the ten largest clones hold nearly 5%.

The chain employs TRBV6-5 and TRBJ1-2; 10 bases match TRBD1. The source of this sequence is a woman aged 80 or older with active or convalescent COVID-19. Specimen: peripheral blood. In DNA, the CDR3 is TGTGCCAGCCTCCCGGGACAGGGGAACTATGGCTACACCTTC. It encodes CASLPGQGNYGYTF.